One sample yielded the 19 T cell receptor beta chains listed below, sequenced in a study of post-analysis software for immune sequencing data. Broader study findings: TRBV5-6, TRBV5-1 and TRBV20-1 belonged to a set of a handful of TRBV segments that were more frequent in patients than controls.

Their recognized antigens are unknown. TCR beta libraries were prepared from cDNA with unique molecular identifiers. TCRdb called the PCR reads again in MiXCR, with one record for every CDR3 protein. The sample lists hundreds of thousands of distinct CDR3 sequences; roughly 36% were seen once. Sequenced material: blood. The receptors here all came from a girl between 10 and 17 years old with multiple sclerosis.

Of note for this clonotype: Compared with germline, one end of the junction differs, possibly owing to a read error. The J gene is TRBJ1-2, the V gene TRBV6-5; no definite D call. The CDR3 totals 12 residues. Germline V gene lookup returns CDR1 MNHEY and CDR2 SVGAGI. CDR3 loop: CVSSYSGLGYTF. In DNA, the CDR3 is TGTGTCAGCAGTTACTCCGGGCTCGGCTACACCTTC.

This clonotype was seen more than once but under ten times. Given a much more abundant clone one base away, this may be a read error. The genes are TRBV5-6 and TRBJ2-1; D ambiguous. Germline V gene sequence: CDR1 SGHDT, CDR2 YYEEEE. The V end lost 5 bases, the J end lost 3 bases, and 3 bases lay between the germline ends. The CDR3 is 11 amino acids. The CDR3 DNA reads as TGTGCCAGCAGACTCTACAATGAGCAGTTCTTC. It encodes CASRLYNEQFF.

For the CDR3, the DNA is TGTGCCAGCAGACGGACTAGCGGGGTTGAAACAGATACGCAGTATTTT. The encoded protein is CASRRTSGVETDTQYF. The chain employs TRBV7-2 and TRBJ2-3; TRBD2 matches 12 bases. This CDR3 has 16 amino acids. Germline-derived CDR1 and CDR2 are SGHTA and FQGNSA. J gave up 3 bases and V 6 bases, and 7 bases lay outside the gene matches.

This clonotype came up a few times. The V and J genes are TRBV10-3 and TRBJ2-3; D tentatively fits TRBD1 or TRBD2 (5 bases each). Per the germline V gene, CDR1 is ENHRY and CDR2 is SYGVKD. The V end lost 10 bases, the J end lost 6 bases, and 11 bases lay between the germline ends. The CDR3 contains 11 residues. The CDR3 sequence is CATGASDTQYF. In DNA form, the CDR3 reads TGTGCCACCGGGGCCTCCGATACGCAGTATTTT.

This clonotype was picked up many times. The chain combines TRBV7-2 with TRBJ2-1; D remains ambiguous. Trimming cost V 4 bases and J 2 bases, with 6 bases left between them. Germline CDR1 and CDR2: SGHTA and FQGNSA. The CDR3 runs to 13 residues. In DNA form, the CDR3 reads TGTGCCAGCAGCTCGTGGCCCTACAATGAGCAGTTCTTC. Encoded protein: CASSSWPYNEQFF.

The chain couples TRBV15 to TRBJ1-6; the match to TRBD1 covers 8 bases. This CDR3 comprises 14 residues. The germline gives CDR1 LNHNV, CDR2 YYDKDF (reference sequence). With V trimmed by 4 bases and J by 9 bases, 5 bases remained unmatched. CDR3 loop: CATSKDRAASPLHF. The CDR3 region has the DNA TGTGCCACCAGCAAGGACAGGGCGGCTTCACCCCTCCACTTT.

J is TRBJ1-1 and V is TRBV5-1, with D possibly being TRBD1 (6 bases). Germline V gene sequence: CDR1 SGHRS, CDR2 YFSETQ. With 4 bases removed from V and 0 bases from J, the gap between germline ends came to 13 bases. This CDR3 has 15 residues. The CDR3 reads CASSKDRVLNTEAFF. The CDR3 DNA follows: TGCGCCAGCAGCAAGGACAGAGTATTGAACACTGAAGCTTTCTTT.

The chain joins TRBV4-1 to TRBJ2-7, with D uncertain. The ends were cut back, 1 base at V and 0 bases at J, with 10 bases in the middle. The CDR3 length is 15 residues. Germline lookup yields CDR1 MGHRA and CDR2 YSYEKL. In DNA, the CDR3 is TGCGCCAGCAGCCAAGGGGCAGCTAGCTCCTACGAGCAGTACTTC. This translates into CASSQGAASSYEQYF.

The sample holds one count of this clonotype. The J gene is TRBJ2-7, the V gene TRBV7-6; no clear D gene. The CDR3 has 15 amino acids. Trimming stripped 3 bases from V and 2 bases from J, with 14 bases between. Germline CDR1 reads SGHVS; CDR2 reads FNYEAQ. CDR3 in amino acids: CASSLNKADPYEQYF. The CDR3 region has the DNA TGTGCCAGCAGCTTGAATAAGGCAGATCCCTACGAGCAGTACTTC.

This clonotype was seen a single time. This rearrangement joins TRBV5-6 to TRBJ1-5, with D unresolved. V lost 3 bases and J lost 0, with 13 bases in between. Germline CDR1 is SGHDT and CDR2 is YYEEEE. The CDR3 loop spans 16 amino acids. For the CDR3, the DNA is TGTGCCAGCAGCTCCCAAAGGCGGTATAGCAATCAGCCCCAGCATTTT. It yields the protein CASSSQRRYSNQPQHF.

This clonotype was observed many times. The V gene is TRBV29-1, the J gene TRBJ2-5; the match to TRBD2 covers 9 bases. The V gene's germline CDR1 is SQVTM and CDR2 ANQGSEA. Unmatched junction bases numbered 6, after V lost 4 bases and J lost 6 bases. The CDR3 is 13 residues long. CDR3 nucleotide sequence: TGCAGCGTTGGTGCGGGGGGGCTTAAGACCCAGTACTTC. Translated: CSVGAGGLKTQYF.

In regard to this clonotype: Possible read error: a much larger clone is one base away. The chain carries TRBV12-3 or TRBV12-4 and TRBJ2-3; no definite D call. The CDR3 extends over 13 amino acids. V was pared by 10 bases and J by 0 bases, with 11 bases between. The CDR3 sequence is CATVKASTDTQYF. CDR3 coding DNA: TGTGCCACCGTCAAGGCAAGCACAGATACGCAGTATTTT.

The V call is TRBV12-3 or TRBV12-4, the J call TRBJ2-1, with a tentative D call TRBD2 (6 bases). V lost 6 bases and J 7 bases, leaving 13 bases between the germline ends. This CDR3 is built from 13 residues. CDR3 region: CASSRAGGNEQFF. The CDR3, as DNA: TGTGCCAGCAGCCGAGCGGGTGGGAATGAGCAGTTCTTC.

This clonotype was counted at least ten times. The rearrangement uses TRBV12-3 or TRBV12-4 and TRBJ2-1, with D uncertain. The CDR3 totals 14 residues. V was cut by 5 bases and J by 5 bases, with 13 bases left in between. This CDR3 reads CASSDRNSDNEQFF. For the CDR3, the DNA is TGTGCCAGCAGTGACCGGAACTCAGACAATGAGCAGTTCTTC.

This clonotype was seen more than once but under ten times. DNA for the CDR3: TGCAGTGCTAGAGCTTTGGGGACAGCGAACACTGAAGCTTTCTTT. This gives the protein CSARALGTANTEAFF. The gene calls are TRBV20-1 and TRBJ1-1, with TRBD1 matching over 7 bases. Germline CDR1 DFQATT, CDR2 SNEGSKA (reference sequence). Trimming took 1 base from V and 1 from J; bases not matched to a gene: 6. The length of the CDR3 is 15 residues.

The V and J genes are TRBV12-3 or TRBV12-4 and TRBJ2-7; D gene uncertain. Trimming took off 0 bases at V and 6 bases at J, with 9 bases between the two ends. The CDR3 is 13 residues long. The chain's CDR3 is CASSLATATEQYF. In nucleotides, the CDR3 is TGTGCCAGCAGTTTAGCAACTGCAACCGAGCAGTACTTC.

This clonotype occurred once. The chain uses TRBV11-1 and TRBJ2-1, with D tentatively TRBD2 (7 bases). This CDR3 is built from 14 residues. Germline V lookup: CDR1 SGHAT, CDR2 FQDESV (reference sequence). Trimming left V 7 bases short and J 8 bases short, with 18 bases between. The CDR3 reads CASTLGGTTYEQFF. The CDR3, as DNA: TGTGCCAGCACCCTAGGGGGGACTACCTATGAGCAGTTCTTC. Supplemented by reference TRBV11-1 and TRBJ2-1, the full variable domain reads EAEVAQSPRYKITEKSQAVAFWCDPISGHATLYWYRQILGQGPELLVQFQDESVVDDSQLPKDRFSAERLKGVDSTLKIQPAELGDSAMYLCASTLGGTTYEQFFGPGTRLTVL.

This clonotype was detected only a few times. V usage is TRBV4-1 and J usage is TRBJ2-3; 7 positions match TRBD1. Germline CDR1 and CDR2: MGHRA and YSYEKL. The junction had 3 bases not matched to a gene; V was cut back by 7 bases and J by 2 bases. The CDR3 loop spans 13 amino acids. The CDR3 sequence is CASKGTDTDTQYF. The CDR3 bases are TGCGCCAGCAAAGGGACAGACACAGATACGCAGTATTTT.

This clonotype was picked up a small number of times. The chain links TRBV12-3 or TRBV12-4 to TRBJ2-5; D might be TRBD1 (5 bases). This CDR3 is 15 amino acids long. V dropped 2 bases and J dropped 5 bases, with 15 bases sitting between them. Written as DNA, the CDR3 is TGTGCCAGCAGTTTACTGGCAGCAGGGCCGGAGACCCAGTACTTC. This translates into CASSLLAAGPETQYF.